This passage covers 7 T cell receptor beta chains from one sample sequenced in a study of blood T cell repertoires in COVID-19. This table comes from immunoSEQ multiplex PCR, and its TCRdb copy is limited to in-frame clones, with some not included. The table records approximately 100,000 clones, around 90% of them present only once. Input material: peripheral blood. All receptors come from a man between 65 and 85 years old with acute or convalescent COVID-19.

The rearrangement links TRBV3-1 (or the pseudogene TRBV3-2) to TRBJ1-1; possible D gene TRBD1, 5 bases. V was shortened by 0 bases and J by 5 bases, with 13 bases between the two germline ends. The CDR3 is 15 residues long. From germline, CDR1 is LGHDT and CDR2 YNNKEL (reference sequence). The DNA of the CDR3 is TGTGCCAGCAGCCAAGATAATCGGGGGTTGACTGAAGCTTTCTTT. Amino acid sequence: CASSQDNRGLTEAFF.

The chain joins TRBV2 to TRBJ2-2; no reliable D call. Germline CDR1 and CDR2: SNHLY and FYNNEI. The CDR3 contains 13 residues. Trimming stripped 8 bases from V and 1 base from J, with 8 bases between. The CDR3 coding sequence is TGTGCCAGCTCCTTATGGAACACCGGGGAGCTGTTTTTT. Encoded protein: CASSLWNTGELFF. The variable domain in full, completed from reference TRBV2 and TRBJ2-2, reads EPEVTQTPSHQVTQMGQEVILRCVPISNHLYFYWYRQILGQKVEFLVSFYNNEISEKSEIFDDQFSVERPDGSNFTLKIRSTKLEDSAMYFCASSLWNTGELFFGEGSRLTVL.

This chain uses TRBV19 with TRBJ2-5, with 10 bases fitting TRBD2. CDR3 length: 14 residues. CDR1 LNHDA and CDR2 SQIVND come from the germline V gene (reference sequence). V shed 1 base, J shed 4 bases, and the junction held 0 bases outside the gene matches. The CDR3: CASSIGLAGETQYF. The CDR3 DNA follows: TGTGCCAGTAGTATAGGACTAGCGGGAGAGACCCAGTACTTC. Variable domain in full (rest from reference TRBV19 and TRBJ2-5): DGGITQSPKYLFRKEGQNVTLSCEQNLNHDAMYWYRQDPGQGLRLIYYSQIVNDFQKGDIAEGYSVSREKKESFPLTVTSAQKNPTAFYLCASSIGLAGETQYFGPGTRLLVL.

The chain joins TRBV13 to TRBJ2-7; maybe TRBD1 (6 bases). CDR3 length: 12 residues. The V gene's germline CDR1 is PRHDT and CDR2 FYEKMQ (reference sequence). Trimming cost V 3 bases and J 3 bases, with 6 bases left between them. The CDR3 region has the DNA TGTGCCAGCAGCTTGGACAGCTACGAGCAGTACTTC. Translating gives CASSLDSYEQYF.

The chain couples TRBV7-6 to TRBJ1-4; no reliable D call. Germline CDR1 SGHVS, CDR2 FNYEAQ. Trimming removed 3 bases at V and 1 base at J, with 15 bases between. The CDR3 is 17 residues long. This CDR3 is CASSFNPTAGTNEKLFF. The CDR3 coding sequence is TGTGCCAGCAGCTTCAACCCCACCGCAGGAACTAATGAAAAACTGTTTTTT.

The V gene is TRBV7-9, the J gene TRBJ1-3, with D perhaps matching TRBD1 (6 bases). V was trimmed by 3 bases and J by 2 bases, leaving 11 bases between them. Germline values: CDR1 SEHNR, CDR2 FQNEAQ (reference sequence). This CDR3 comprises 15 residues. The CDR3 here is CASSFGGAPGNTIYF. CDR3 in DNA: TGTGCCAGCAGCTTCGGGGGGGCCCCTGGAAACACCATATATTTT.

The chain has TRBV2 and TRBJ1-6, with 10 bases aligning to TRBD1. The V gene's germline CDR1 is SNHLY and CDR2 FYNNEI. This CDR3 is 16 amino acids long. With V trimmed by 2 bases and J by 9 bases, 7 bases remained unmatched. Written as DNA, the CDR3 is TGTGCCAGCAGTGAAAGGGGACAGGGGCTAGGTTCACCCCTCCACTTT. It encodes CASSERGQGLGSPLHF.